These 24 T cell receptor beta chains came from one sample sequenced in a study of Graves' ophthalmopathy and Graves' hyperthyroidism. RNA transcripts provided the template for amplifying TCR beta CDR3 regions. Second-round multiplex PCR came after a first-round RT-PCR that employed HTBI primers. TCRdb redid the calling of the multiplex PCR reads with MiXCR, one entry per CDR3 protein. The table includes 230,000 or so distinct CDR3 sequences, around 42% detected once. The sequenced sample consisted of peripheral blood. All receptors come from an adult man with Graves' ophthalmopathy.

This clonotype was detected a few times. The V gene is TRBV10-3, the J gene TRBJ1-1; D is undetermined. This CDR3 comprises 13 residues. Germline V gene sequence: CDR1 ENHRY, CDR2 SYGVKD. The V and J ends lost 7 bases and 0 bases respectively, with 9 bases between them. CDR3 amino acids: CAITQLMNTEAFF. CDR3 DNA sequence: TGTGCCATCACCCAACTTATGAACACTGAAGCTTTCTTT.

The V call is TRBV28, the J call TRBJ1-5, with 10 bases matching TRBD1. V lost 3 bases, J lost 3 bases, and 2 bases stayed unmatched. This CDR3 region has 15 residues. Looked up from germline, CDR1 is MDHEN and CDR2 is SYDVKM. This chain's CDR3 is CASSLDRGYNQPQHF. The CDR3 DNA reads TGTGCCAGCAGTTTGGACAGGGGGTACAATCAGCCCCAGCATTTT.

DNA of the CDR3: TGTGCCAGCAGTGAATCCCCGGTATCCTACGAGCAGTACTTC. Translation gives CASSESPVSYEQYF. The chain is built from TRBV2 and TRBJ2-7; D not certain. V lost 2 bases and J 1 base, leaving 9 bases between the germline ends. Germline loops: CDR1 SNHLY, CDR2 FYNNEI. CDR3 length: 14 amino acids.

This chain links TRBV15 with TRBJ1-2; the D gene is possibly TRBD1 (5 bases). With 1 base removed from V and 6 bases from J, the gap between germline ends came to 18 bases. CDR3 length equals 16 residues. CDR1 and CDR2 from the germline V gene are LNHNV and YYDKDF (reference sequence). The CDR3 region has the DNA TGTGCCACCAGCAGAGCTGCCTGGGACGGTCCGAATGGCTACACCTTC. Its protein is CATSRAAWDGPNGYTF.

This clonotype occurred a few times. This chain joins TRBV27 and TRBJ2-5, with 9 nucleotides matching TRBD1. This CDR3 is built from 15 residues. The trim removed 4 bases at V and 4 bases at J, leaving 7 bases unmatched. Germline-derived CDR1 and CDR2 are MNHEY and SMNVEV (reference sequence). The CDR3 nucleotides are TGTGCCAGCAGTTCTATCCTGGGACAGGGAGAGACCCAGTACTTC. Translation: CASSSILGQGETQYF.

The chain combines TRBV6-6 with TRBJ1-3, with TRBD1 matching 7 bases. Trimming removed 5 bases from V and 2 bases from J; junction bases left unmatched: 6. This CDR3 has 15 residues. Germline values: CDR1 MNHNY, CDR2 SVGAGI (reference sequence). The CDR3: CASSRAGTAGNTIYF. The CDR3 nucleotides read TGTGCCAGCAGTCGGGCAGGGACAGCTGGAAACACCATATATTTT.

The chain uses TRBV7-4 and TRBJ2-7; 8 bases match TRBD1. TRBJ2-1 explains the end of the DNA better; the J call may be wrong. Germline loops: CDR1 SGHVT, CDR2 SQSDAQ. The CDR3 is 15 residues long. The CDR3 loop is CASSYDRGGYNEQFF. The CDR3 nucleotides read TGTGCCAGCAGCTACGACAGGGGAGGCTACAATGAGCAGTTCTTC.

The V call is TRBV20-1, the J call TRBJ1-1, with TRBD1 identical over 7 bases. The CDR3 totals 15 residues. V was clipped by 4 bases and J by 1 base; unmatched bases: 9. CDR1 is DFQATT and CDR2 is SNEGSKA in the germline V gene (reference sequence). Written as DNA, the CDR3 is TGCAGTGCTACAGGAGAGGGGGCCAGGAACACTGAAGCTTTCTTT. This sequence encodes CSATGEGARNTEAFF.

This clonotype came up a few times. This chain joins TRBV9 and TRBJ1-1, with 12 bases lining up with TRBD1. The CDR3 consists of 17 residues. Germline V gives CDR1 SGDLS, CDR2 YYNGEE. J lost 4 bases, V lost 3 bases, and 10 bases had no gene match. In DNA, the CDR3 is TGTGCCAGCAGCGGTAGGGACAGGGGGCAGAGAAGCACTGAAGCTTTCTTT. Amino acid sequence: CASSGRDRGQRSTEAFF.

This clonotype was counted a few times. V and J are TRBV6-1 and TRBJ2-6, with D possibly TRBD2 on 5 matching bases. Germline assignment: CDR1 MNHNS and CDR2 SASEGT. The V end lost 5 bases, the J end lost 0 bases, and 8 bases lay between the germline ends. This CDR3 has 15 residues. As DNA, the CDR3 is TGTGCCAGCAGTTACGGGGTCTCTGGGGCCAACGTCCTGACTTTC. It specifies CASSYGVSGANVLTF.

In its sample, this clonotype was seen a few times. J is TRBJ2-5 and V is TRBV9; D not resolved. Germline CDR1 SGDLS, CDR2 YYNGEE. The germline V and J ends were trimmed by 0 bases and 4 bases, with 7 bases remaining between them. CDR3 length: 13 amino acids. CDR3 sequence reads: CASSVVMGETQYF. The CDR3 DNA follows: TGTGCCAGCAGCGTAGTGATGGGAGAGACCCAGTACTTC.

V gene TRBV19 combines with J gene TRBJ2-5, with 7 positions matching TRBD1. This CDR3 contains 14 residues. V gave up 4 bases and J gave up 3 bases; unmatched junction bases: 5. Germline assignment: CDR1 LNHDA and CDR2 SQIVND (reference sequence). The CDR3: CASSTPDREETQYF. The DNA of the CDR3 is TGTGCCAGTAGTACCCCCGACAGGGAAGAGACCCAGTACTTC.

The rearrangement links TRBV7-3 to TRBJ1-1, with TRBD1 matching 7 bases. CDR1 SGHTA and CDR2 FQGTGA come from the germline V gene. CDR3 size: 16 residues. V lost 3 bases and J lost 4; bases outside the gene matches: 11. The CDR3 DNA is TGTGCCAGCAGCTTGGGATACGGACAGGTCAGCACTGAAGCTTTCTTT. Translated, it gives CASSLGYGQVSTEAFF.

The V and J genes are TRBV7-2 and TRBJ2-5; 9 bases fit TRBD2. The CDR3 is 16 residues long. Germline CDR1 and CDR2: SGHTA and FQGNSA. V shed 1 base and J 2 bases; nucleotides not matched to a gene: 5. In DNA, the CDR3 is TGTGCCAGCAGCTTAGAAGCGGGGGGAGGGCAAGAGACCCAGTACTTC. This gives the protein CASSLEAGGGQETQYF.

This clonotype was counted once. The chain is built from TRBV5-4 and TRBJ1-1; TRBD1 matches 7 bases. V was pared by 4 bases and J by 2 bases, with 11 bases of the junction left unmatched. Germline-derived CDR1 and CDR2 are SGHNT and YYREEE (reference sequence). This CDR3 region has 16 residues. This CDR3 reads CASSAERQGLNTEAFF. The CDR3 coding sequence is TGTGCCAGCAGCGCCGAACGACAGGGCTTAAACACTGAAGCTTTCTTT.

The chain couples TRBV28 to TRBJ1-5; possible D gene TRBD1, 5 bases. V lost 7 bases to trimming and J lost 2 bases, with 9 bases between them. This CDR3 region has 13 residues. The V gene's germline CDR1 is MDHEN and CDR2 SYDVKM. DNA of the CDR3: TGTGCCAGCATCGACAGTCGCAATCAGCCCCAGCATTTT. Amino acids: CASIDSRNQPQHF.

This chain links TRBV5-6 with TRBJ2-3; no reliable D call. This CDR3 spans 12 amino acids. V was shortened by 2 bases and J by 4 bases, with 5 bases between the two germline ends. Looked up from germline, CDR1 is SGHDT and CDR2 is YYEEEE. The CDR3 nucleotides are TGTGCCAGCAGCTTTGGGTCAGATACGCAGTATTTT. This codes for CASSFGSDTQYF.

This chain links TRBV19 with TRBJ1-6; TRBD1 matches 12 bases. The ends lost 5 bases at V and 10 bases at J; junction bases unmatched: 3. The CDR3 covers 14 residues. CDR1 and CDR2 (germline): LNHDA, SQIVND (reference sequence). The CDR3, as DNA: TGTGCCAGTAGTCTCGGGACAGGGGGCTCACCCCTCCACTTT. The encoded protein is CASSLGTGGSPLHF.

The chain joins TRBV2 to TRBJ1-4; D uncertain. CDR3 length equals 13 residues. Germline V gene sequence: CDR1 SNHLY, CDR2 FYNNEI. V was clipped by 4 bases and J by 7 bases, with 10 bases between them. This CDR3 is CASSGTRAEKLFF. The CDR3 nucleotides are TGTGCCAGCAGTGGAACAAGAGCTGAAAAACTGTTTTTT.

The V and J genes are TRBV12-3 or TRBV12-4 and TRBJ2-7; D not certain. CDR3 length equals 11 residues. V dropped 5 bases and J dropped 6 bases, with 8 bases sitting between them. CDR3 DNA sequence: TGTGCCAGCAGTATCGGACCCGAGCAGTACTTC. Translation gives CASSIGPEQYF.

The chain recombines TRBV24-1 with TRBJ2-2; no clear D gene. Trimming removed 4 bases at V and 0 bases at J, with 14 bases between. The CDR3 is 17 amino acids. Germline V gives CDR1 KGHDR, CDR2 SFDVKD. CDR3 in amino acids: CATSDPLGPSNTGELFF. CDR3 sequence (DNA): TGTGCCACCAGTGACCCTCTAGGACCTTCGAACACCGGGGAGCTGTTTTTT.

The rearrangement joins TRBV12-3 or TRBV12-4 to TRBJ2-2; 10 bases map to TRBD2. Trimming removed 5 bases from V and 1 base from J; junction bases left unmatched: 10. This CDR3 spans 18 amino acids. This CDR3 reads CASSPDDASGGNTGELFF. The CDR3, as DNA: TGTGCCAGCAGTCCTGACGACGCTAGCGGGGGGAACACCGGGGAGCTGTTTTTT.

This clonotype has only a few counts. This chain uses TRBV20-1 with TRBJ2-7; 7 bases line up with TRBD1. With 3 bases clipped from V and 1 base from J, the junction kept 9 bases outside the gene matches. The CDR3 totals 15 residues. Germline values: CDR1 DFQATT, CDR2 SNEGSKA (reference sequence). CDR3 coding DNA: TGCAGTGCTAGCGATAGTACACAGGGGTCCTACGAGCAGTACTTC. It yields the protein CSASDSTQGSYEQYF.

This clonotype was detected many times. The chain employs TRBV3-1 and TRBJ1-6; D is unresolved. CDR1 LGHDT and CDR2 YNNKEL come from the germline V gene (reference sequence). The V end was cut by 8 bases, the J end by 9 bases, with 8 bases between. The CDR3 consists of 11 residues. As DNA, the CDR3 is TGTGCCAGCGGAGGGCGTTCACCCCTCCACTTT. Amino acid sequence: CASGGRSPLHF.